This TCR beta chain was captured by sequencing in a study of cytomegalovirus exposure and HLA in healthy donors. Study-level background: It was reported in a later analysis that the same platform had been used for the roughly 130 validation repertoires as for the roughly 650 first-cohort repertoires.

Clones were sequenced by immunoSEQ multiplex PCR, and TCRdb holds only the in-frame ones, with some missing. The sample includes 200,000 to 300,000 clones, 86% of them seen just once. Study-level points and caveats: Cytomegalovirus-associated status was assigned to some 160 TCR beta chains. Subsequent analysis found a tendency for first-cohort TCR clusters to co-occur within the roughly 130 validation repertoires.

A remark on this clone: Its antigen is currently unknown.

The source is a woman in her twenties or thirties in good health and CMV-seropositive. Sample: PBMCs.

This CDR3 is CASSLLGLAGVNDEQFF. The DNA of the CDR3 is TGTGCCAGCAGTTTATTGGGACTAGCGGGAGTTAATGATGAGCAGTTCTTC. The chain couples TRBV27 to TRBJ2-1; 14 bases line up with TRBD2. With V trimmed by 1 base and J by 8 bases, 7 bases remained unmatched. There are 17 residues in the CDR3. In germline, CDR1 is MNHEY, CDR2 SMNVEV (reference sequence).